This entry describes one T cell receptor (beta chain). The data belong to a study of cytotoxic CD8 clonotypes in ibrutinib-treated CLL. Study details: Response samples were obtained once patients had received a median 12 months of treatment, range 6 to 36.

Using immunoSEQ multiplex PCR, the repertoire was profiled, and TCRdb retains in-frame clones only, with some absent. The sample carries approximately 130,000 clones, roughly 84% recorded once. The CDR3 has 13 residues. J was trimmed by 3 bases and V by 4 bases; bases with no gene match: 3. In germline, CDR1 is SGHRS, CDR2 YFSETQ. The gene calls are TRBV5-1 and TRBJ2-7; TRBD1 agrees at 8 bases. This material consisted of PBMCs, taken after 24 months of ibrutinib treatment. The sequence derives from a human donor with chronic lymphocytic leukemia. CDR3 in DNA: TGCGCCAGCAGCGTAGACAGGGGCTACGAGCAGTACTTC. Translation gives CASSVDRGYEQYF.